This T cell receptor beta chain comes out of a study of identical twins. Study results and caveats: Because invariant MAIT and iNKT cells could be present, zero-insertion analyses could be partly confounded.

Germline loops: CDR1 DFQATT, CDR2 SNEGSKA (reference sequence). J was trimmed by 2 bases and V by 3 bases; bases with no gene match: 15. The CDR3 contains 19 residues. A remark on this clonotype: The antigen is not known.

TCRdb ran MiXCR on the 5' RACE reads and lists one entry per CDR3 protein. Of approximately 690,000 distinct CDR3 sequences in the sample, around 6.1% were seen once. The specimen sequenced was naive T cells sorted from blood. J is TRBJ2-1 and V is TRBV20-1; 11 nucleotides align to TRBD2. This receptor was taken from a man younger than 35 in good health. The CDR3 is CSASLGHELAGGPYNEQFF. As DNA, the CDR3 is TGCAGTGCTAGCCTGGGACATGAGCTAGCGGGAGGCCCCTACAATGAGCAGTTCTTC.